Included here is one TCR beta chain sequence, with context. The junction does not match germline at one end; this may be a read error. CDR1 and CDR2 (germline): ENHRY, SYGVKD. CDR3 length: 14 residues. TCRdb re-called the RT-PCR reads with MiXCR, one entry per CDR3 protein. The profile shows 150,000 to 200,000 distinct CDR3 sequences, about an eighth of them singletons. The sample belongs to a study of response to subunit inactivated influenza vaccine. The data also belong to a second study, concerning T cells expressing NK-cell markers. As that report states: As the method of synthesis, 5'RACE template switching with UMIs yielded TCR beta cDNA. Source material for TCR beta repertoires consisted of sorted CD3+CD56+NKG2C+, CD3+CD56+NKG2C- and CD3+CD56-NKG2C+ T cells. Once again these clonotypes came out on top in the CD3+CD56-NKG2C+ fraction of a few donors.

This clonotype was obtained from a man aged 45 to 65 who received an inactivated influenza vaccine. V gene TRBV10-3 combines with J gene TRBJ1-5, with TRBD1 as a possible D gene (6 bases). This sample comprised CD8+ T cells sorted from PBMCs, obtained 11 to 12 days after vaccination. The CDR3 DNA sequence: TGTGCCATCAGTGAGGCCCAGGGGAATCAGCCCCAGAATTTT. As protein: CAISEAQGNQPQNF.